This T cell receptor beta chain was sequenced in a study of shared clonotypes between healthy human individuals. Study results and limitations: Non-shared clonotypes showed lower generation probabilities than clonotypes common to all four donors.

A note on this clone: As yet, its antigen is unknown.

Negatively enriched CD4+ T cells were divided by CD45RA into naive and memory. The assay was immunoSEQ multiplex PCR, and TCRdb's table has in-frame clones only and misses some. The sample includes over 850,000 clones, 78% of them seen just once. This clonotype was obtained from a man aged 18 to 29 in good health. Some clones in this sample may be carry-over from other donors' samples. Specimen: memory CD4+ T cells from PBMCs. Subset meaning: CD45RA-negative fraction.

The DNA for the CDR3 is TGTGCCAGTAAGCCTCAAGCGGGGCCCGTCGGCGCCTACAATGAGCAGTTCTTC. Its translation: CASKPQAGPVGAYNEQFF. The V call is TRBV19, the J call TRBJ2-1, with 7 bases lining up with TRBD2. Germline V gene sequence: CDR1 LNHDA, CDR2 SQIVND (reference sequence). The CDR3 has 18 residues. Trimming at V came to 7 bases and at J to 2 bases, leaving 17 bases not matched to a gene.